A selection of T cell receptor beta chains follows, all from one sample in a study of response to subunit inactivated influenza vaccine. From the RT-PCR reads, TCRdb called clonotypes with MiXCR, one entry per CDR3 protein. The data show over 750,000 distinct CDR3 sequences, less than 25% seen once. This specimen was PBMCs from blood, taken approximately 5 days after vaccination. These receptors came from a man aged 50 to 60 who received an inactivated influenza vaccine. CDR3s include the opening cysteine and the closing phenylalanine or tryptophan. Each record gives: J gene, V gene, CDR3 protein.

TRBJ2-1 | TRBV9 | CASSVVQGNEQFF
TRBJ2-5 | TRBV12-3/TRBV12-4 | CASSPRTVQETQYF
TRBJ2-1 | TRBV9 | CASSHPLAGGPHEQFF
TRBJ2-7 | TRBV9 | CASSSGDSPYEQYF
TRBJ2-7 | TRBV28 | CASRPGLHYEQYF
TRBJ2-3 | TRBV12-3/TRBV12-4 | CASSPDILHTQYF
TRBJ2-1 | TRBV20-1 | CSARIAGLYLNEQFF
TRBJ2-5 | TRBV7-2 | CASSLAQQRTQYF
TRBJ2-1 | TRBV12-3/TRBV12-4 | CASSLPQAGANEQFF
TRBJ1-3 | TRBV11-3 | CASSLDRRNTIYF
TRBJ2-1 | TRBV12-3/TRBV12-4 | CASSLSRLYNEQFF
TRBJ2-7 | TRBV7-9 | CASSSPDRGRNEQYF
TRBJ1-5 | TRBV6-2/TRBV6-3 | CASSPGPGGQPQHF
TRBJ2-5 | TRBV18 | CASSPRVETQYF
TRBJ2-7 | TRBV20-1 | CSASPGGSFAYEQYF
TRBJ2-7 | TRBV18 | CASSTGLAGGRLDEQYF
TRBJ1-6 | TRBV12-3/TRBV12-4 | CASKERESYSPLHF
TRBJ1-1 | TRBV30 | CAWRTRQRNTEAFF
TRBJ1-6 | TRBV7-9 | CASSRHRLRNSPLHF
TRBJ1-6 | TRBV28 | CASSLNRGHSYNSPLHF
TRBJ2-2 | TRBV20-1 | CSATGRRNTGELFF
TRBJ2-5 | TRBV2 | CASSALGQGRETQYF
TRBJ2-3 | TRBV7-9 | CASRAQGTLSADTQYF
TRBJ1-3 | TRBV29-1 | CSVAHIKGSGNTIYF
TRBJ1-2 | TRBV6-1 | CASSELAGLNYGYTF
TRBJ2-7 | TRBV5-6 | CASSLPDKTYEQYF
TRBJ1-5 | TRBV28 | CASSSGHFSNQPQHF